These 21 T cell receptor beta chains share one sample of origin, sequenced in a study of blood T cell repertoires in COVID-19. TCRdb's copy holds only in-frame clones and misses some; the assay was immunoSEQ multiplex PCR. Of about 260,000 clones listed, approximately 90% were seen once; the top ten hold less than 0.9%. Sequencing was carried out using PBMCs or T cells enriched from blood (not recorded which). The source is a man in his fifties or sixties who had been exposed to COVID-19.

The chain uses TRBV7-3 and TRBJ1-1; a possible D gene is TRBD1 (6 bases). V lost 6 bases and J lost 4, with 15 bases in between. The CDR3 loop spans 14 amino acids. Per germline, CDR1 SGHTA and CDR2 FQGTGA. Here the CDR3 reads CASSSRGGGTEAFF. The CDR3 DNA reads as TGTGCCAGCAGTTCGCGCGGGGGCGGCACTGAAGCTTTCTTT. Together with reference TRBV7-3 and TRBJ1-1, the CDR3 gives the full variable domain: GAGVSQTPSNKVTEKGKYVELRCDPISGHTALYWYRQSLGQGPEFLIYFQGTGAADDSGLPNDRFFAVRPEGSVSTLKIQRTERGDSAVYLCASSSRGGGTEAFFGQGTRLTVV.

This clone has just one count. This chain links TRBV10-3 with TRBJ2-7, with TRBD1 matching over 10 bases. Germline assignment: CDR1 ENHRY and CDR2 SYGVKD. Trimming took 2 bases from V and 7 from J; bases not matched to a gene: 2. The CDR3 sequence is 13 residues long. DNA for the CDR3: TGTGCCATCAGTGAGGGGACAGGGGTTGAGCAGTACTTC. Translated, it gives CAISEGTGVEQYF.

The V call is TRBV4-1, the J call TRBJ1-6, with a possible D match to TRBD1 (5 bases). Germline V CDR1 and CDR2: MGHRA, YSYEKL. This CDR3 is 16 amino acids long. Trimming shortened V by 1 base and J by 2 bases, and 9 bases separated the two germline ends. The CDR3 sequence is CASSQAGFAYNSPLHF. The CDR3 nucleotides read TGCGCCAGCAGCCAAGCAGGGTTTGCCTATAATTCACCCCTCCACTTT.

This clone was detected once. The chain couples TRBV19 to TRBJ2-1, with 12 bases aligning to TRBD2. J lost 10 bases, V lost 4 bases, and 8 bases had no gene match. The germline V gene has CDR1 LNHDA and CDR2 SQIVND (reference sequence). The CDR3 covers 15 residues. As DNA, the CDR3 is TGTGCCAGTAGTACCCGGCGACTAGCGGGAGAGGAGCAGTTCTTC. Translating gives CASSTRRLAGEEQFF.

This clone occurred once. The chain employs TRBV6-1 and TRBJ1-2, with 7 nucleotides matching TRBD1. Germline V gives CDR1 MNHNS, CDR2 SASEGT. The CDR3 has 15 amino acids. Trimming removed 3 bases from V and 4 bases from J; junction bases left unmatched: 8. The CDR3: CASSDPPTGTYGYTF. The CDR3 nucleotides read TGTGCCAGCAGTGACCCCCCGACAGGGACCTATGGCTACACCTTC.

The CDR3 region has the DNA TGTGCCATCAGTGCCCGCCCGGCGACTAGCGGGAGTGCCGGGGAGCTGTTTTTT. It specifies CAISARPATSGSAGELFF. The chain carries TRBV10-3 and TRBJ2-2; 12 nucleotides match TRBD2. The CDR3 sequence is 18 residues long. The J segment lost 6 bases and the V segment lost 4 bases, leaving 12 bases of the junction unmatched. The germline V gene encodes CDR1 ENHRY and CDR2 SYGVKD.

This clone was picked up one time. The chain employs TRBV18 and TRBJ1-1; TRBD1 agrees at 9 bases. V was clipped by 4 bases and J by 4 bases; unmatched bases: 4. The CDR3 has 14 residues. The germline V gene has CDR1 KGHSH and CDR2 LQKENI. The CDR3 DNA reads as TGTGCCAGCTCACTTGGACAGGGGATCACTGAAGCTTTCTTT. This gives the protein CASSLGQGITEAFF.

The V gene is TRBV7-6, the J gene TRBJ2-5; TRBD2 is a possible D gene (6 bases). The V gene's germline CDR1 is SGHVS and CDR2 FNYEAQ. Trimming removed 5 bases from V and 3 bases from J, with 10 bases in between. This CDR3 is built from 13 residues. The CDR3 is CASSLGGKETQYF. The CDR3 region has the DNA TGTGCCAGCAGCCTGGGCGGGAAAGAGACCCAGTACTTC.

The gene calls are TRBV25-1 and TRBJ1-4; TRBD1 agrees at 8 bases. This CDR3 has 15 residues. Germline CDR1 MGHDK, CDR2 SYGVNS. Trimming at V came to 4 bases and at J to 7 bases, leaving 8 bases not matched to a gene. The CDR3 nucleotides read TGTGCCAGCAGTGCCGGACAGGGATTGAGTGAAAAACTGTTTTTT. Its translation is CASSAGQGLSEKLFF.

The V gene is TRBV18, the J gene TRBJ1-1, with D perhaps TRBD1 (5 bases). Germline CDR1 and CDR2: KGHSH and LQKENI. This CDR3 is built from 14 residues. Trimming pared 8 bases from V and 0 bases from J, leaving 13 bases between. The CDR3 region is CASQEGTVNTEAFF. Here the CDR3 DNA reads TGTGCCAGCCAGGAGGGGACGGTGAACACTGAAGCTTTCTTT.

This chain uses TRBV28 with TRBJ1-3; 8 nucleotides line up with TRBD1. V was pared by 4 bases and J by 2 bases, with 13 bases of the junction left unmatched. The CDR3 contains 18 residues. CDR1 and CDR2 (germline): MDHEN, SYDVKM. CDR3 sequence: CASSSIWAGDRPGNTIYF. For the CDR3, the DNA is TGTGCCAGCAGTTCAATCTGGGCCGGGGACAGGCCTGGAAACACCATATATTTT. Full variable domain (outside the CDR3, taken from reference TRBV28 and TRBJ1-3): DVKVTQSSRYLVKRTGEKVFLECVQDMDHENMFWYRQDPGLGLRLIYFSYDVKMKEKGDIPEGYSVSREKKERFSLILESASTNQTSMYLCASSSIWAGDRPGNTIYFGEGSWLTVV.

This CDR3 is CAIRSGFSSNQPQHF. Here the CDR3 DNA reads TGTGCCATCAGGAGCGGGTTCTCTAGCAATCAGCCCCAGCATTTT. The genes are TRBV10-3 and TRBJ1-5; D is undetermined. Germline-derived CDR1 and CDR2 are ENHRY and SYGVKD. This CDR3 contains 15 residues. Trimming took 6 bases from V and 0 from J, leaving 12 bases between them.

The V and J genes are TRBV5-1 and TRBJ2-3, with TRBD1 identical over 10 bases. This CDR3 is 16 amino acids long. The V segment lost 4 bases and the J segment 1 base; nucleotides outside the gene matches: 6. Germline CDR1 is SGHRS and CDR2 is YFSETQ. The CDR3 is CASSLDRGSGTDTQYF. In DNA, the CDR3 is TGCGCCAGCAGCCTGGACAGGGGGTCGGGCACAGATACGCAGTATTTT.

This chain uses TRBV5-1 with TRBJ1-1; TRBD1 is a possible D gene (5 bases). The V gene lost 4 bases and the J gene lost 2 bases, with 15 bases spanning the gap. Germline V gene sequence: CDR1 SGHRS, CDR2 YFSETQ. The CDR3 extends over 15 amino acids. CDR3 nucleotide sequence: TGCGCCAGCAGCACCTTGGGGGGGTTCAACACTGAAGCTTTCTTT. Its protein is CASSTLGGFNTEAFF.

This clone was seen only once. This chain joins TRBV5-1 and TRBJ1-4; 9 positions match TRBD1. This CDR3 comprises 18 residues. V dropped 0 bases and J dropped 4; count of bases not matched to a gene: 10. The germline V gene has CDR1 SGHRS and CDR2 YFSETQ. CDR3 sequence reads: CASSLGDRANLYNEKLFF. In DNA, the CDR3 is TGCGCCAGCAGCTTGGGGGACAGGGCCAACCTTTATAATGAAAAACTGTTTTTT.

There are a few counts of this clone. CDR3: CASSSPRQTYTQYF. As DNA, the CDR3 is TGTGCCAGCAGTTCCCCGAGGCAGACCTATACGCAGTATTTT. The chain employs TRBV28 and TRBJ2-3; no definite D call. V was pared by 4 bases and J by 7 bases, with 15 bases between. This CDR3 spans 14 amino acids. The germline gives CDR1 MDHEN, CDR2 SYDVKM.

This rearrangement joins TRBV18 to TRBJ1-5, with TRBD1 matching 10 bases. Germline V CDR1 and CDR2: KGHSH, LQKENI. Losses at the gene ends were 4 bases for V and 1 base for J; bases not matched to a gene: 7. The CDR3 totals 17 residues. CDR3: CASSRDRGTGSNQPQHF. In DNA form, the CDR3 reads TGTGCCAGCTCACGGGACAGGGGAACGGGGAGCAATCAGCCCCAGCATTTT.

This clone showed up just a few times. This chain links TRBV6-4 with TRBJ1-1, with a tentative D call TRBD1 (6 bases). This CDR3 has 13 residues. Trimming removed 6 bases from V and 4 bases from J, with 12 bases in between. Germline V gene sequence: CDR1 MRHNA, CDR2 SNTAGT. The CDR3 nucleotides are TGTGCCAGCAGCTTCTCGACAGGCACTGAAGCTTTCTTT. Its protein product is CASSFSTGTEAFF.

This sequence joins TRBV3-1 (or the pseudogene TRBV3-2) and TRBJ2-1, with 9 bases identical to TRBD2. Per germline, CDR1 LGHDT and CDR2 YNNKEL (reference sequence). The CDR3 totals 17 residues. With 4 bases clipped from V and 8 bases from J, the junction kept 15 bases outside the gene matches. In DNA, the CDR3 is TGTGCCAGCAGCCCCAAAAGGTCTAGCGGGATGATGGATGAGCAGTTCTTC. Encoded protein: CASSPKRSSGMMDEQFF.

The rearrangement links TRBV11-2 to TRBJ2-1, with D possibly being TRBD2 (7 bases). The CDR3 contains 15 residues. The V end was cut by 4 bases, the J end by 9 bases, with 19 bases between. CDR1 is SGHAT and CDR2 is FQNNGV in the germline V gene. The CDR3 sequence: CASSWSGTSLTEQFF. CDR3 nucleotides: TGTGCCAGCAGCTGGAGCGGGACATCCTTAACTGAGCAGTTCTTC. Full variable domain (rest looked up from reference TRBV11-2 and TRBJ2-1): EAGVAQSPRYKIIEKRQSVAFWCNPISGHATLYWYQQILGQGPKLLIQFQNNGVVDDSQLPKDRFSAERLKGVDSTLKIQPAKLEDSAVYLCASSWSGTSLTEQFFGPGTRLTVL.

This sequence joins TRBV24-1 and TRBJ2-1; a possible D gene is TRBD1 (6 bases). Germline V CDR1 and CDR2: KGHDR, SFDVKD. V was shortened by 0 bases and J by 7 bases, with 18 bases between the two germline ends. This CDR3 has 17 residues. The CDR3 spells CATSDLRTATKGNEQFF. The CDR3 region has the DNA TGTGCCACCAGTGATTTGCGGACAGCGACTAAGGGGAATGAGCAGTTCTTC.